This record covers a single T cell receptor (beta chain). Authors' data handling: It was from reference gene primer amplification that nucleated cell counts were estimated. Assay: immunoSEQ multiplex PCR; the TCRdb copy retains only in-frame clones and omits some. That table furnishes V, J and clone size, whereas the DNA furnished D and trimming. Of under 350,000 clones listed, about nine tenths are singletons. This record belongs to a study of blood T cell repertoires in COVID-19. The overall study: Whether acute or convalescent, the COVID-19 samples came from the United States, Italy and Spain. The analysed material was cDNA or gDNA that came from T cells, B-cell-depleted T cells, or PBMCs.

This receptor was identified in a man in his fifties with acute or convalescent COVID-19. Sequenced: peripheral blood.

CDR3: CASTGGGISYGYTF. The CDR3 DNA sequence: TGTGCCAGCACAGGGGGCGGGATAAGCTATGGCTACACCTTC. The chain is built from TRBV25-1 and TRBJ1-2; the match to TRBD1 covers 8 bases. The germline V gene has CDR1 MGHDK and CDR2 SYGVNS. The CDR3 length is 14 residues. With V trimmed by 7 bases and J by 4 bases, 8 bases remained unmatched.